This paragraph reports one TCR beta chain. Its specificity is unknown. This sample stems from a study of OX40 agonist ivuxolimab in advanced cancers. Across the study: Patients were treated with ivuxolimab, an agonistic anti-OX40 (CD134) antibody. Whole-study results and caveats: It was also the case that some nonresponders had low normalized T-cell clonal expansion. CD8+ T cells (on average) carried more expanded clones than CD4+ T cells. CD4+ and CD8+ blood T cells expanded clonally by week 6 at 0.1 to 3.0 mg/kg.

Profiled with immunoSEQ multiplex PCR; TCRdb holds only in-frame clones, not every one. The sample comprises 90,000 or so clones, 80% to 90% of which are singletons, and 0.3% to 0.4% rests with the top ten. From germline, CDR1 is SNHLY and CDR2 FYNNEI. V was clipped by 6 bases and J by 2 bases; unmatched bases: 4. The CDR3 length is 14 residues. The clonotype originates from an adult with an advanced solid tumor such as melanoma, head and neck, liver or kidney cancer. The J gene is TRBJ2-3, the V gene TRBV2, with 8 bases that match TRBD1. The sequences come from CD4+ or CD8+ T cells sorted from blood, collected in a trial of the OX40 agonist ivuxolimab. The CDR3 sequence is CASRMDRDTDTQYF. The DNA for the CDR3 is TGTGCCAGCAGGATGGACAGGGACACAGATACGCAGTATTTT.